This entry features one T cell receptor beta chain sequence. Its antigen is currently not known. No base-level quality is on record; no much larger clone is a single base apart. Each collaborating institution followed its own protocols to collect whole blood in K2EDTA tubes. For TCRbeta analysis, collaborator samples were shipped as frozen whole blood, as isolated PBMCs, or as DNA extracted from either sample type. The data stem from a study of blood T cell repertoires in COVID-19 (TCRdb year 2020). Study-wide context: Samples covering the acute and convalescent phases of COVID-19 were provided by collaborators in the United States, Italy and Spain. Deeply sampled blood TCRbeta repertoires from subjects exposed to, actively infected with, or recovered from COVID-19 were included in the dataset. The repertoires were released in a freely available public database intended as a resource for research on the immune response to SARS-CoV-2. The sample metadata nearly always contained a de-identified subject ID, COVID-19 status, age in years and sex. The samples were drawn from two sources: the first 160 participants of the ongoing ImmuneRACE study, and 950 to 1,500 subjects contributed by 6 global collaborators. The prospective study material was composed of cDNA or gDNA derived from T cells, B-cell-depleted T cells, or PBMCs. Where available, HLA class I and class II types were obtained from metadata supplied by the sample provider rather than from assay-based typing.

Broad study findings and their caveats: The quantity of clinical and demographic metadata differed by source and by participant and was supplied without curation.

The germline V gene supplies CDR1 MNHEY and CDR2 SVGAGI. The germline V and J ends show losses of 0 bases and 7 bases respectively, and no gene match explains 5 bases of the junction. The CDR3 starts with the cysteine, ends with the phenylalanine, and has 15 residues. CDR3 DNA is the only sequence kept; it has 45 bases, read in frame from the first base. TCRbeta CDR3 regions were amplified from genomic DNA by means of the immunoSEQ Assay, a bias-controlled multiplex PCR. As for the authors' bioinformatics: Nucleated cell counts per sample were estimated from amplification of reference gene primers within the assay. Sequence reads were collapsed and filtered to measure the absolute abundance of every unique TCRbeta CDR3 rearrangement. For each sample, productive Simpson clonality was calculated as the square root of Simpson's diversity index over productive rearrangements. TCRdb mirrors the immuneACCESS table, restricted to in-frame sequences. Some clones are absent from its copies; in checked studies, under half trace to an unresolved V gene, and the reason for the others is unknown. Clone size and the V and J calls come from that table; the DNA yielded D and trimming. This sample comprises around 240,000 clones, 75% to 85% of them detected only once. The top ten clonotypes cover approximately 7% of the sample.

The rearrangement combines TRBV6-5 with TRBJ1-5; 8 central bases correspond to TRBD1. The TCR originated in a woman between 45 and 65 years old with acute or convalescent COVID-19. Sample: peripheral blood. CDR3 sequence: CASSYSGQVNQPQHF. The DNA sequence is as follows: TGTGCCAGCAGTTACTCGGGACAGGTTAACCAGCCCCAGCATTTT.